This TCR beta chain was identified during a study of blood T cell repertoires in COVID-19. Study in general: Sites across the United States, Italy and Spain contributed samples from acute and convalescent COVID-19.

In germline, CDR1 is LNHDA, CDR2 SQIVND (reference sequence). The CDR3 contains 14 residues. Unmatched junction bases numbered 8, after V lost 5 bases and J lost 9 bases. Measured with immunoSEQ multiplex PCR; TCRdb has only the in-frame clones, and not every one. Of 70,000 or so clones in the sample, over 80% are singletons; the top ten hold roughly 5.2%. The V and J genes are TRBV19 and TRBJ1-5, with 9 bases identical to TRBD1. This clonotype originated in a man in his fifties with active COVID-19. Sequencing used peripheral blood. This chain's CDR3 is CASSVDRGTRPQHF. The CDR3 nucleotides are TGTGCCAGTAGTGTCGACAGGGGGACAAGGCCCCAGCATTTT.